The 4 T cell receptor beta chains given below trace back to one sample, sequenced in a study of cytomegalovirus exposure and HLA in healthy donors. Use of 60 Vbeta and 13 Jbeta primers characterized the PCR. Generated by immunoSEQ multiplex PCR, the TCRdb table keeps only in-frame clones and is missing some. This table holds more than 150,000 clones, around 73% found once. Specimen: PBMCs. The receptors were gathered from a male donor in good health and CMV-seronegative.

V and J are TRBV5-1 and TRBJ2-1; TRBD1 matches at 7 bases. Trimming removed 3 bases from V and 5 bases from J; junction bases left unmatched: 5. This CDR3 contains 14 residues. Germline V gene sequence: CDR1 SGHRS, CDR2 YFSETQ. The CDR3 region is CASSWGQGDNEQFF. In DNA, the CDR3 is TGCGCCAGCAGCTGGGGGCAGGGGGACAATGAGCAGTTCTTC.

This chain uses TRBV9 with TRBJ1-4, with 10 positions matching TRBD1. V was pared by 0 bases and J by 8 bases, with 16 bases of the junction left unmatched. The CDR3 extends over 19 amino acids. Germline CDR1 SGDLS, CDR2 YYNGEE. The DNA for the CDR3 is TGTGCCAGCAGCGTAGGATGGGAAGACAGGGGGCTAATGAGGGAAAAACTGTTTTTT. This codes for CASSVGWEDRGLMREKLFF.

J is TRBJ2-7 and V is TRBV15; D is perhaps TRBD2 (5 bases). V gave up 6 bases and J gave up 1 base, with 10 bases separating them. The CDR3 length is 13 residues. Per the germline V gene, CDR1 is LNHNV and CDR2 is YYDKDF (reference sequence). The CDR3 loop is CATRTSGSYEQYF. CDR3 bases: TGTGCCACCAGAACCTCGGGATCCTACGAGCAGTACTTC.

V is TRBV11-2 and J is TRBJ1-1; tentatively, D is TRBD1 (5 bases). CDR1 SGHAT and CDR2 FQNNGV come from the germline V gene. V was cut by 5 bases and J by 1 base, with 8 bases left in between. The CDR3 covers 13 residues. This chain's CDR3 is CASSPQGNTEAFF. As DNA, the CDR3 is TGTGCCAGCAGCCCTCAGGGGAACACTGAAGCTTTCTTT.